Here is one TCR beta chain with its context. The germline gives CDR1 MGHRA, CDR2 YSYEKL. This CDR3 region has 14 residues. The trim removed 2 bases at V and 1 base at J, leaving 2 bases unmatched. This sample is drawn from a study of blood T cell repertoires in COVID-19. About the study: Sources were T cells, B-cell-depleted T cells, or PBMCs; the material itself was cDNA or gDNA.

Original processing methods: Reference gene primer amplification gave nucleated cell count estimates. Produced via immunoSEQ multiplex PCR; TCRdb's table is partial and in-frame only. V and J calls and clone size are given by that table; D and trimming were obtained from the DNA. The table has about 87,000 clones, 70% to 90% seen once. Those enrolled in Seattle joined during active infection and were followed longitudinally afterward. This rearrangement joins TRBV4-1 to TRBJ2-7; 7 nucleotides agree with TRBD1. The TCR was taken from an elderly woman with COVID-19, enrolled during active disease. Sequenced sample: peripheral blood. The CDR3 is CASSQRDSSYEQYF. The CDR3 DNA sequence: TGCGCCAGCAGCCAAAGGGACAGTTCCTACGAGCAGTACTTC.